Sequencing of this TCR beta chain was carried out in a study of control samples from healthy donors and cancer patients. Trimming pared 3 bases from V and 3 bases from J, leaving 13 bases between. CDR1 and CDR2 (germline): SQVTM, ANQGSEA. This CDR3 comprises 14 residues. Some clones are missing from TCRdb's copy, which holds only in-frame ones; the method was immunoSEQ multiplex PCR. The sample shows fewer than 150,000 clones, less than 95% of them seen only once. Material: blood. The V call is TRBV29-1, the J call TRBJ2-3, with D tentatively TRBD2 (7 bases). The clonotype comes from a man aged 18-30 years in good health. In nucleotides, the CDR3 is TGCAGCGTTGATGGGGGGGGGCCGACAGATACGCAGTATTTT. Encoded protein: CSVDGGGPTDTQYF.